Listed here is a single T cell receptor (beta chain). The data were obtained in a study of blood T cells in healthy people across ages. Combining a sample-barcoded 5' primer with a J-beta primer mix, a second PCR ran for 7 to 11 cycles. TCRdb processed the 5' RACE reads anew with MiXCR; each CDR3 protein has one entry. The data contain 750,000 to 850,000 distinct CDR3 sequences, 20% to 30% of them singletons. The sample also formed part of further work on T cells of mothers and their children.

Sequencing was done on a sample of blood. The origin of this receptor is a boy between 5 and 17 years old in good health.

The CDR3, as DNA: TGTGCCAGCAGCCAAGAAGGTTTGCTGGGCTATGGCTACACCTTC. As protein: CASSQEGLLGYGYTF. V usage is TRBV3-1 and J usage is TRBJ1-2; D remains ambiguous. Looked up from germline, CDR1 is LGHDT and CDR2 is YNNKEL (reference sequence). V shed 0 bases and J shed 4 bases, with 12 bases lying between them. The CDR3 extends over 15 amino acids.